The 30 T cell receptor beta chains listed next were all sequenced from one sample in a study of PD-1 blockade in classical Hodgkin lymphoma. Produced via immunoSEQ multiplex PCR; TCRdb's table is partial and in-frame only. The table records roughly 42,000 clones, around two thirds of them present only once. All patients experienced relapse after autologous stem cell transplantation, and brentuximab vedotin exposure was variable. Material: peripheral blood mononuclear cells (PBMCs), obtained at baseline. These receptors all stem from a human donor with classical Hodgkin lymphoma.

V gene TRBV7-9 combines with J gene TRBJ1-4; 7 bases map to TRBD1. After removal of 7 bases from V and 0 bases from J, the junction contained 14 bases not matched to a gene. There are 18 residues in the CDR3. The germline CDR1 and CDR2 sequences are SEHNR and FQNEAQ (reference sequence). The DNA of the CDR3 is TGTGCCAGCACCTCCATGGGACAGCTGATAGCAACTAATGAAAAACTGTTTTTT. Translation: CASTSMGQLIATNEKLFF.

J is TRBJ2-1 and V is TRBV30, with D uncertain. From germline, CDR1 is GTSNPN and CDR2 SVGIG (reference sequence). The length of the CDR3 is 14 residues. The V and J ends lost 5 bases and 0 bases respectively, with 11 bases between them. CDR3 in amino acids: CAWEFRSSYNEQFF. In DNA form, the CDR3 reads TGTGCCTGGGAATTCCGGAGCTCCTACAATGAGCAGTTCTTC.

The chain employs TRBV27 and TRBJ1-2; 9 positions agree with TRBD1. CDR1 MNHEY and CDR2 SMNVEV come from the germline V gene (reference sequence). V shed 6 bases, J shed 8 bases, and the junction held 7 bases outside the gene matches. The CDR3 contains 13 residues. For the CDR3, the DNA is TGTGCCAGCAGCCTACAGGGGGCCAGAGGCTACACCTTC. Residues: CASSLQGARGYTF.

This chain links TRBV4-1 with TRBJ1-2; D gene ambiguous. The CDR3 spans 18 residues. Germline V CDR1 and CDR2: MGHRA, YSYEKL. The V gene lost 0 bases and the J gene lost 5 bases, with 22 bases spanning the gap. The CDR3 bases are TGCGCCAGCAGCCAAGATCTCCCAACACGAGCCTGGCGGTATGGCTACACCTTC. This gives the protein CASSQDLPTRAWRYGYTF.

This clone was recorded once. The rearrangement joins TRBV9 to TRBJ2-7; 8 bases agree with TRBD1. The germline CDR1 and CDR2 sequences are SGDLS and YYNGEE. This CDR3 region has 14 residues. Unmatched junction bases numbered 6, after V lost 0 bases and J lost 7 bases. CDR3 DNA: TGTGCCAGCAGCGTAGGGCAGGGGGCGAGTGAGCAGTACTTC. It codes for CASSVGQGASEQYF. Combining the CDR3 with reference TRBV9 and TRBJ2-7 gives the whole variable domain DSGVTQTPKHLITATGQRVTLRCSPRSGDLSVYWYQQSLDQGLQFLIQYYNGEERAKGNILERFSAQQFPDLHSELNLSSLELGDSALYFCASSVGQGASEQYFGPGTRLTVT.

The rearrangement joins TRBV28 to TRBJ2-7; D gene ambiguous. Trimming shortened V by 5 bases and J by 0 bases, and 14 bases separated the two germline ends. The CDR3 runs to 15 residues. Looked up from germline, CDR1 is MDHEN and CDR2 is SYDVKM. The CDR3 sequence is CASSPPGENSYEQYF. The CDR3 DNA reads as TGTGCCAGCAGTCCCCCAGGAGAAAACTCCTACGAGCAGTACTTC. Full variable domain (remainder filled in from reference TRBV28 and TRBJ2-7): DVKVTQSSRYLVKRTGEKVFLECVQDMDHENMFWYRQDPGLGLRLIYFSYDVKMKEKGDIPEGYSVSREKKERFSLILESASTNQTSMYLCASSPPGENSYEQYFGPGTRLTVT.

Only one count was recorded for this clone. This CDR3 is CASSLLTRANTEAFF. CDR3 nucleotides: TGTGCCAGCAGCCTTCTCACACGGGCGAACACTGAAGCTTTCTTT. J is TRBJ1-1 and V is TRBV14; D gene unclear. CDR1 is SGHDN and CDR2 is FVKESK in the germline V gene. There are 15 residues in the CDR3. Trimming left V 4 bases short and J 1 base short, with 13 bases between.

This clone appeared a few times. The chain is built from TRBV27 and TRBJ2-7, with 8 bases lining up with TRBD1. The V and J ends lost 2 bases and 1 base, in that order; junction bases with no gene match: 1. Germline V gene sequence: CDR1 MNHEY, CDR2 SMNVEV (reference sequence). CDR3 length: 14 amino acids. CDR3 sequence reads: CASSLTGGSYEQYF. The CDR3 DNA reads TGTGCCAGCAGTTTAACAGGGGGATCCTACGAGCAGTACTTC.

V is TRBV6-7 and J is TRBJ2-2; 10 bases fit TRBD2. Being an ORF, TRBV6-7 has a function that is uncertain. The V gene end was trimmed by 7 bases and the J gene end by 3 bases; junction bases not matched to a gene: 14. The CDR3 extends over 18 amino acids. This CDR3 is CASIRPKAGGPDTGELFF. CDR3 nucleotides: TGTGCCAGCATTAGACCAAAAGCGGGGGGGCCCGACACCGGGGAGCTGTTTTTT.

This clone was observed a few times. The chain carries TRBV7-8 and TRBJ2-3; 9 bases match TRBD2. V shed 7 bases and J 1 base; nucleotides not matched to a gene: 18. Per the germline V gene, CDR1 is SGHVS and CDR2 is FQNEAQ. This CDR3 comprises 19 residues. As DNA, the CDR3 is TGTGCCAGCACCAACCCAAGTAGCGGGAGAGTTGGGCGCACAGATACGCAGTATTTT. It is translated as CASTNPSSGRVGRTDTQYF.

The V call is TRBV25-1, the J call TRBJ2-5; possible D gene TRBD2, 6 bases. This CDR3 is built from 14 residues. Germline V gives CDR1 MGHDK, CDR2 SYGVNS. The V end lost 7 bases, the J end lost 5 bases, and 17 bases lay between the germline ends. CDR3 region: CASKTGLAKETQYF. In DNA, the CDR3 is TGTGCCAGCAAGACGGGTCTAGCGAAGGAGACCCAGTACTTC.

V usage is TRBV6-5 and J usage is TRBJ1-1; D uncertain. The CDR3 has 13 residues. Germline V gene data show CDR1 as MNHEY and CDR2 as SVGAGI. The V end lost 6 bases, the J end lost 1 base, and 9 bases lay between the germline ends. CDR3 protein: CASSIPGNTEAFF. The CDR3 nucleotides read TGTGCCAGCAGCATCCCAGGGAACACTGAAGCTTTCTTT.

V is TRBV2 and J is TRBJ2-7, with 13 bases fitting TRBD2. There are 20 residues in the CDR3. Germline CDR1 reads SNHLY; CDR2 reads FYNNEI. V was pared by 1 base and J by 6 bases, with 18 bases of the junction left unmatched. CDR3 in DNA: TGTGCCAGCAGTGAAGGCACAGCCCCCGGACTAGCGGGAGAGTACGGCGAGCAGTACTTC. Translation: CASSEGTAPGLAGEYGEQYF.

The CDR3 reads CASSLGLAGYEQYF. The CDR3 bases are TGTGCCAGCAGCTTGGGACTAGCGGGCTACGAGCAGTACTTC. This sequence joins TRBV7-9 and TRBJ2-7; the match to TRBD2 covers 12 bases. Germline loops: CDR1 SEHNR, CDR2 FQNEAQ (reference sequence). This CDR3 contains 14 residues. The V and J ends lost 3 bases and 3 bases, in that order; junction bases with no gene match: 0. The complete variable domain, with remaining parts taken from reference TRBV7-9 and TRBJ2-7, reads DTGVSQNPRHKITKRGQNVTFRCDPISEHNRLYWYRQTLGQGPEFLTYFQNEAQLEKSRLLSDRFSAERPKGSFSTLEIQRTEQGDSAMYLCASSLGLAGYEQYFGPGTRLTVT.

The table lists this clone with a few counts. V and J are TRBV7-3 and TRBJ2-3, with 13 bases lining up with TRBD2. V gave up 5 bases and J gave up 0 bases; unmatched junction bases: 8. Germline V gene lookup returns CDR1 SGHTA and CDR2 FQGTGA. CDR3 length: 18 amino acids. The CDR3 DNA reads as TGTGCCAGCAGCCCACCCCCGGGACTAGCGGGGAGCACAGATACGCAGTATTTT. Amino acid sequence: CASSPPPGLAGSTDTQYF.

The chain links TRBV5-1 to TRBJ1-4, with no clear D. The CDR3 spans 15 residues. Germline CDR1 and CDR2: SGHRS and YFSETQ. Trimming took 0 bases from V and 7 from J, leaving 13 bases between them. The CDR3 spells CASSLEGSPIEKLFF. CDR3 bases: TGCGCCAGCAGCTTGGAGGGCAGCCCCATTGAAAAACTGTTTTTT.

The V and J genes are TRBV2 and TRBJ2-7; D is possibly TRBD1 (6 bases). CDR3 size: 15 residues. Trimming shortened V by 1 base and J by 0 bases, and 10 bases separated the two germline ends. The germline V gene has CDR1 SNHLY and CDR2 FYNNEI. The CDR3 DNA is TGTGCCAGCAGTGAAGGACAGGTAGACTCCTACGAGCAGTACTTC. It is translated as CASSEGQVDSYEQYF.

The sample holds one count of this clone. The gene calls are TRBV27 and TRBJ2-1; D is uncertain. This CDR3 is built from 17 residues. V was clipped by 0 bases and J by 0 bases, with 12 bases between them. Germline loops: CDR1 MNHEY, CDR2 SMNVEV (reference sequence). Written as DNA, the CDR3 is TGTGCCAGCAGTTTATCGCTCGGCGGAGCCTCCTACAATGAGCAGTTCTTC. Translated, it gives CASSLSLGGASYNEQFF.

The chain recombines TRBV28 with TRBJ1-4; a possible D gene is TRBD1 (6 bases). Germline lookup yields CDR1 MDHEN and CDR2 SYDVKM. The length of the CDR3 is 18 residues. Trimming stripped 2 bases from V and 1 base from J, with 17 bases between. Here the CDR3 reads CASSLPAEGGLTNEKLFF. For the CDR3, the DNA is TGTGCCAGCAGTTTACCGGCCGAGGGGGGGCTAACTAATGAAAAACTGTTTTTT.

The V call is TRBV6-5, the J call TRBJ1-1; D remains ambiguous. CDR1 MNHEY and CDR2 SVGAGI come from the germline V gene. The CDR3 length is 13 residues. V dropped 0 bases and J dropped 11 bases, with 13 bases sitting between them. The CDR3 DNA sequence: TGTGCCAGCAGTTACTCGAACCTTAGGGAGGCTTTCTTT. Translating it yields CASSYSNLREAFF.

This sequence joins TRBV6-5 and TRBJ1-1; no firm D call. Looked up from germline, CDR1 is MNHEY and CDR2 is SVGAGI. The CDR3 loop spans 12 amino acids. V shed 5 bases and J shed 3 bases, with 7 bases lying between them. CDR3 coding DNA: TGTGCCAGCAGTCAACAGTACACTGAAGCTTTCTTT. It translates to CASSQQYTEAFF.

The CDR3 DNA sequence: TGTGCCAGCAGCCCCCGCACTTCGACCGGGGCGTATGAGCAGTTCTTC. Its protein is CASSPRTSTGAYEQFF. The J gene is TRBJ2-1, the V gene TRBV7-9; D tentatively fits TRBD1 or TRBD2 (5 bases each). Germline CDR1 is SEHNR and CDR2 is FQNEAQ (reference sequence). CDR3 length equals 16 residues. The ends were cut back, 5 bases at V and 8 bases at J, with 22 bases in the middle.

The chain has TRBV6-1 and TRBJ1-2, with D unclear. Deletions cut 5 bases from V and 3 bases from J, with 10 bases between. CDR3 length: 13 amino acids. Germline V gene sequence: CDR1 MNHNS, CDR2 SASEGT. The CDR3 loop is CASSLTDYYGYTF. CDR3 in DNA: TGTGCCAGCAGTCTTACAGATTACTATGGCTACACCTTC.

The chain links TRBV28 to TRBJ2-7, with D unresolved. This CDR3 region has 13 residues. CDR1 and CDR2 from the germline V gene are MDHEN and SYDVKM. V lost 4 bases and J 4 bases, leaving 11 bases between the germline ends. The CDR3 coding sequence is TGTGCCAGCAGTTATGGGAACATATACGAGCAGTACTTC. The encoded protein is CASSYGNIYEQYF.

This clone was seen only a few times. CDR3 protein: CASSLDTGSYEQYF. The CDR3 coding sequence is TGTGCCAGCAGCTTGGATACAGGGAGCTACGAGCAGTACTTC. This chain connects TRBV6-5 to TRBJ2-7; a weak D match, TRBD1 (6 bases). The germline V gene has CDR1 MNHEY and CDR2 SVGAGI. The germline V and J ends were trimmed by 6 bases and 3 bases, with 15 bases remaining between them. This CDR3 has 14 residues.

The chain combines TRBV27 with TRBJ2-5; a weak D match, TRBD2 (6 bases). CDR3 size: 14 residues. From germline, CDR1 is MNHEY and CDR2 SMNVEV (reference sequence). Trimming stripped 3 bases from V and 7 bases from J, with 15 bases between. The CDR3 reads CASSLEGVGGTQYF. The CDR3 DNA reads TGTGCCAGCAGTTTGGAAGGTGTGGGGGGGACCCAGTACTTC.

The chain links TRBV6-5 to TRBJ1-2; the D is unclear. The CDR3 is made up of 13 amino acids. The V gene lost 0 bases and the J gene lost 4 bases, with 6 bases spanning the gap. Germline-derived CDR1 and CDR2 are MNHEY and SVGAGI. The CDR3 loop reads CASSYSSVYGYTF. The CDR3 nucleotides are TGTGCCAGCAGTTACTCGTCGGTCTATGGCTACACCTTC.

The chain carries TRBV5-6 and TRBJ2-1, with TRBD2 identical over 8 bases. This CDR3 has 14 amino acids. The J segment lost 6 bases and the V segment lost 2 bases, leaving 4 bases of the junction unmatched. In germline, CDR1 is SGHDT, CDR2 YYEEEE. Written as DNA, the CDR3 is TGTGCCAGCAGCTTCGCGGGGGGCCGCAATGAGCAGTTCTTC. This codes for CASSFAGGRNEQFF.

CDR3 in amino acids: CASSVDWESPELFF. CDR3 nucleotide sequence: TGTGCCAGCAGCGTAGATTGGGAGTCGCCGGAGCTGTTTTTT. The chain links TRBV9 to TRBJ2-2, with TRBD2 as a possible D gene (5 bases). The V gene's germline CDR1 is SGDLS and CDR2 YYNGEE. V was clipped by 0 bases and J by 10 bases, with 13 bases between them. This CDR3 is built from 14 residues.

V and J are TRBV5-8 and TRBJ2-3; 14 nucleotides line up with TRBD2. Germline CDR1 is SGHTS and CDR2 is YDEGEE. After removal of 1 base from V and 4 bases from J, the junction contained 8 bases not matched to a gene. This CDR3 has 18 residues. Here the CDR3 reads CASSLTGTSGSIADTQYF. The CDR3 DNA reads TGTGCCAGCAGCTTGACAGGGACTAGCGGGAGTATAGCAGATACGCAGTATTTT.